This record looks at one T cell receptor beta chain sequence and its context. What it binds is unknown. CDR3 length: 15 amino acids. Trimming cost V 0 bases and J 2 bases; bases outside gene matches: 2. Germline CDR1 reads SGHNT; CDR2 reads YYREEE (reference sequence). Autoimmune disease history or systemic immunosuppression led to patient exclusion. The data are from a study of OX40 agonist ivuxolimab in advanced cancers. About the study: A male proportion of under 90% was recorded, with mean age about 54 years and range about 20 to 79.

Study outcomes and limitations: Both CD4+ and CD8+ T cell populations in blood had undergone clonal expansion by week 6 at 0.1 to 3.0 mg/kg. The work left the antigen specificity of expanded peripheral T cells undetermined.

Sequenced by immunoSEQ multiplex PCR; TCRdb stores in-frame clones only, minus some. The sample lists 75,000 to 95,000 clones, more than 80% seen once, with around 0.5% in the top ten. The specimen comprised CD4+ or CD8+ T cells sorted from blood, sampled in a trial of the OX40 agonist ivuxolimab. The TCR was taken from an adult with an advanced solid tumor such as melanoma, head and neck, liver or kidney cancer. V and J are TRBV5-4 and TRBJ2-1, with 7 bases matching TRBD2. The CDR3 loop reads CASSLAGGTYNEQFF. DNA of the CDR3: TGTGCCAGCAGCTTGGCGGGAGGAACCTACAATGAGCAGTTCTTC.